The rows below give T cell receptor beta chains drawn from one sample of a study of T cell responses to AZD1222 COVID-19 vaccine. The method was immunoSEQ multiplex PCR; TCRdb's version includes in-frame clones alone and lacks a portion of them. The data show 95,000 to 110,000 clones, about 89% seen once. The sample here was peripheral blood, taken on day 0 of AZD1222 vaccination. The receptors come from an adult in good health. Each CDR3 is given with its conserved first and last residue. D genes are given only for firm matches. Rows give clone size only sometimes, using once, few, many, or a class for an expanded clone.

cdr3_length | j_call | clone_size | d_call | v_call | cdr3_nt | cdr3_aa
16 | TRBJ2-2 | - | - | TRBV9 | TGTGCCAGCAGCGGCCCTGGGGGGACCAACACCGGGGAGCTGTTTTTT | CASSGPGGTNTGELFF
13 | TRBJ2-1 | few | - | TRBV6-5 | TGTGCCAGCGTACCGGGACTTTACAATGAGCAGTTCTTC | CASVPGLYNEQFF
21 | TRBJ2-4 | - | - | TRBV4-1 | TGCGCCAGCAGCCAAGATCCCCGACTAGTGGGGGGGCCTTCGGCCAAAAACATTCAGTACTTC | CASSQDPRLVGGPSAKNIQYF
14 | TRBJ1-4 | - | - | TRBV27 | TGTGCCAGCAGTTTTGGGACTCTTAATGAAAAACTGTTTTTT | CASSFGTLNEKLFF
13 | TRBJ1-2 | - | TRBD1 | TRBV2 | TGTGCCAGCAGTCAGGACAGGAGCTATGGCTACACCTTC | CASSQDRSYGYTF
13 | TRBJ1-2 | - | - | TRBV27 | TGTGCCAGCAGTTTATCCGGGGCTGGTGGCTACACCTTC | CASSLSGAGGYTF
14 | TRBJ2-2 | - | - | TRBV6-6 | TGTGCCAGCAGGGATGGGGTGAACACCGGGGAGCTGTTTTTT | CASRDGVNTGELFF
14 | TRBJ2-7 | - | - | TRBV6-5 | TGTGCCAGCAGTTACTGGGGTGGCTCCTACGAGCAGTACTTC | CASSYWGGSYEQYF
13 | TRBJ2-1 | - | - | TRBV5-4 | TGTGCCAGCAGCTCTAGTGGGGGGAATGAGCAGTTCTTC | CASSSSGGNEQFF
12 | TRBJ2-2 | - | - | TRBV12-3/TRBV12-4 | TGTGCCAGCAGTTTCTTTTCGGGGGAGCTGTTTTTT | CASSFFSGELFF
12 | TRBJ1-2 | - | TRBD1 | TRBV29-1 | TGCAGCGCCGAGGACAGGGTTGGAGGCTACACCTTC | CSAEDRVGGYTF
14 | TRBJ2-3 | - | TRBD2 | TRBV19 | TGTGCCAGTAGTATCGGACTAGTGGGGGATACGCAGTATTTT | CASSIGLVGDTQYF
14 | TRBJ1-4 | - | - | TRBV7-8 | TGTGCCAGCAGATCGAGAAGGGAGTCGGAAAAACTGTTTTTT | CASRSRRESEKLFF
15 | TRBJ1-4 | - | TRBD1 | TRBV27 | TGTGCCAGCAGTAGTTTGGGGACAGGGGATGAAAAACTGTTTTTT | CASSSLGTGDEKLFF
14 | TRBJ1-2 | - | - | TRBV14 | TGTGCCAGCAGCCTCCACGACAGCCGCTATGGCTACACCTTC | CASSLHDSRYGYTF
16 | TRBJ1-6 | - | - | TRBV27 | TGTGCCAGCAGTTTAGGTCTTTCCCGCTATAATTCACCCCTCCACTTT | CASSLGLSRYNSPLHF
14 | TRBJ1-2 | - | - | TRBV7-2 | TGTGCCAGCAGCCCAGGGACTGTTAACTATGGCTACACCTTC | CASSPGTVNYGYTF
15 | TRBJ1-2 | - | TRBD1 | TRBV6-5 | TGTGCCAGCAGTTCCGGACAGGGAGCGGACTATGGCTACACCTTC | CASSSGQGADYGYTF
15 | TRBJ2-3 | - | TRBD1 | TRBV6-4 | TGTGCCAGCAGTGACGCAGGGGGCGTCGAAGATACGCAGTATTTT | CASSDAGGVEDTQYF
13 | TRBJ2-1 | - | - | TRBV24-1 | TGTGCCACCAGTGATCCCGATTACAATGAGCAGTTCTTC | CATSDPDYNEQFF
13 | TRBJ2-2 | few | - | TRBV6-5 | TGTGCCAGCAGACTAAACCTACTCGGGGAGCTGTTTTTT | CASRLNLLGELFF
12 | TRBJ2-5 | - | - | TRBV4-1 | TGCGCCAGCAGAACTACTAGGGGAACCCAGTACTTC | CASRTTRGTQYF
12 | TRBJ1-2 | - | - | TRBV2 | TGTGCCAGCCGGGGGGGCGGGGATGGCTACACCTTC | CASRGGGDGYTF
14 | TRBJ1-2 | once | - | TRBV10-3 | TGTGCCATTGCCCTCGGCGGGAGCAACTATGGCTACACCTTC | CAIALGGSNYGYTF
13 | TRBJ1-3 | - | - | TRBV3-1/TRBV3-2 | TGTGCCAGCAGCCAAGATCCCGGAAACACCATATATTTT | CASSQDPGNTIYF
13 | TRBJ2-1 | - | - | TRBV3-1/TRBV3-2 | TGTGCCAGCAGCCAACGTATGGGGTATGAGCAGTTCTTC | CASSQRMGYEQFF
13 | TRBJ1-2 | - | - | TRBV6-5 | TGTGCCAGCAGTTACTCGACGATGAGTGGCTACACCTTC | CASSYSTMSGYTF
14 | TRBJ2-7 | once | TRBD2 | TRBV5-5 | TGTGCCAGCAGCTGGACTAGTAAAAACTACGAGCAGTACTTC | CASSWTSKNYEQYF
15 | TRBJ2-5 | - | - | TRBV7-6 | TGTGCCAGCAGCCTCGACCGCGATGGGAGAGAGACCCAGTACTTC | CASSLDRDGRETQYF
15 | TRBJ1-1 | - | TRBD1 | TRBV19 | TGTGCCAGTAGTATTACAGGGGGCTGGAACACTGAAGCTTTCTTT | CASSITGGWNTEAFF
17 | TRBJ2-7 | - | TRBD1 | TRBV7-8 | TGTGCCAGCAGCCAACCTTTACGTCCGGGACAGTCTTACGAGCAGTACTTC | CASSQPLRPGQSYEQYF
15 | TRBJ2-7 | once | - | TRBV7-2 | TGTGCCAGCAGCCCCCAGGACCATAGCTCCTACGAGCAGTACTTC | CASSPQDHSSYEQYF
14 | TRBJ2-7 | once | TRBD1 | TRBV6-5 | TGTGCCAACAGCGGACAGGGGGACGGGGTAGAGCAGTACTTC | CANSGQGDGVEQYF
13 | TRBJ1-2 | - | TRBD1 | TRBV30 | TGTGCCTGGAGAAGACAGGGAGACTATGGCTACACCTTC | CAWRRQGDYGYTF
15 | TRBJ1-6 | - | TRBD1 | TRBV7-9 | TGTGCCAGCAGACCGAACAGGGGTTTGAATTCACCCCTCCACTTT | CASRPNRGLNSPLHF
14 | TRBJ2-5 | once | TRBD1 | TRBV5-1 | TGCGCCAGCAGCATCCGACAGGGGCAAGAGACCCAGTACTTC | CASSIRQGQETQYF
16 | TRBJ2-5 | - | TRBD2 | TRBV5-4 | TGTGCCAGCAGCTTGGCCCGGGGGGACCCAAGGGAGACCCAGTACTTC | CASSLARGDPRETQYF
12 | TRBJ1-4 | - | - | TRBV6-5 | TGTGCCAGCAGCACGAGGGGGGAAAAACTGTTTTTT | CASSTRGEKLFF
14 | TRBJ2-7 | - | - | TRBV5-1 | TGCGCCAGCAGCTCCCAGGGGAATGGGTACGAGCAGTACTTC | CASSSQGNGYEQYF
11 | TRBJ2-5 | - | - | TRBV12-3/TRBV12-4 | TGTGCCAGCAGTTTTCCGGAGACCCAGTACTTC | CASSFPETQYF
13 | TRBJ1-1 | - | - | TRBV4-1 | TGCGCCAGCAGCCAAGTTACGGGTCGACCTGCTTTCTTT | CASSQVTGRPAFF
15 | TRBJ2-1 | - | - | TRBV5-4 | TGTGCCAGCAGCTTGGATGGATCTAACTACAATGAGCAGTTCTTC | CASSLDGSNYNEQFF
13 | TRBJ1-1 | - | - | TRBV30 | TGTGCCTGGAGTGTTGGCGGTGGGACTGAAGCTTTCTTT | CAWSVGGGTEAFF
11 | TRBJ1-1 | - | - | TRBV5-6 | TGTGCCAGCAGCTTGGCCAGAGAAGCTTTCTTT | CASSLAREAFF
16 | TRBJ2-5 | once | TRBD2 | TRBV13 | TGTGCCAGCAGCTTTAGAAGCGGGGGGGAAAAAGAGACCCAGTACTTC | CASSFRSGGEKETQYF
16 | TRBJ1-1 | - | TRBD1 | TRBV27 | TGTGCCAGCAGTTTTGGTAGGGGGCTCATGAACACTGAAGCTTTCTTT | CASSFGRGLMNTEAFF
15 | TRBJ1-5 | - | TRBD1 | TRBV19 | TGTGCCAGTGGCGGGACAGGGGGCGCGTATCAGCCCCAGCATTTT | CASGGTGGAYQPQHF
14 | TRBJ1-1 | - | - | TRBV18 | TGTGCCAGCTCACCACCGGGACCGCGCCTGCTGGGGTTCTTT | CASSPPGPRLLGFF
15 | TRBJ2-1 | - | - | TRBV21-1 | TGTGCCAGCAGCAAAGCGGGGTTCCTCTACAATGAGCAGTTCTTC | CASSKAGFLYNEQFF
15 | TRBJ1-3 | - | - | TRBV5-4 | TGTGCCAGCAGCTCAACAGTGAACTCTGGAAACACCATATATTTT | CASSSTVNSGNTIYF
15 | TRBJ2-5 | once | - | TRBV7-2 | TGTGCCAGCAGCTTAGCTAGTGGGGGCTGGGAGACCCAGTACTTC | CASSLASGGWETQYF